A selection of T cell receptor beta chains follows, all from one sample in a study of cytomegalovirus exposure and HLA in healthy donors. The repertoire was sequenced with immunoSEQ multiplex PCR; TCRdb's copy has only in-frame clones and lacks some. The sample has 140,000 or so clones, roughly a tenth seen once. Sequenced input: PBMCs. The receptors derive from a male donor in good health and CMV-seronegative. CDR3s include the opening cysteine and the closing phenylalanine or tryptophan. Fields, in order: clone size, J gene, V gene, D gene, CDR3 protein, CDR3 DNA. The D gene is left open where the match is weak. Size is omitted from some rows. Given values are once, few, many or a class for expanded clones.

- TRBJ1-1 TRBV19 TRBD1 CASSIQGVVTEAFF TGTGCCAGTAGTATACAGGGGGTGGTGACTGAAGCTTTCTTT
- TRBJ2-7 TRBV4-1 TRBD1 CASSQGTGGRGEQYF TGCGCCAGCAGCCAAGGGACAGGGGGGCGCGGCGAGCAGTACTTC
- TRBJ1-3 TRBV7-8 - CASTYVTGLSGNTIYF TGTGCCAGCACATATGTGACTGGACTCTCTGGAAACACCATATATTTT
few TRBJ1-1 TRBV6-1 - CASSEPGLKTEAFF TGTGCCAGCAGTGAACCAGGGTTGAAGACTGAAGCTTTCTTT
few TRBJ1-6 TRBV30 - CAWSVPGPRHNSPLHF TGTGCCTGGAGTGTACCAGGTCCCCGGCATAATTCACCCCTCCACTTT
few TRBJ2-2 TRBV6-5 - CASSYRTSPNTGELFF TGTGCCAGCAGTTACAGGACATCCCCTAACACCGGGGAGCTGTTTTTT
few TRBJ2-1 TRBV7-2 TRBD2 CASSPGLAVSYNEQFF TGTGCCAGCAGCCCGGGACTAGCGGTCTCCTACAATGAGCAGTTCTTC
- TRBJ1-5 TRBV7-2 TRBD1 CASSLTGVNQPQHF TGTGCCAGCAGCCTCACAGGGGTCAATCAGCCCCAGCATTTT
- TRBJ2-7 TRBV5-6 TRBD2 CASSTAGGSEQYF TGTGCCAGCAGCACCGCGGGGGGGAGCGAGCAGTACTTC
- TRBJ2-7 TRBV5-8 - CASSLNRDGEQYF TGTGCCAGCAGCTTGAACAGGGACGGCGAGCAGTACTTC
few TRBJ1-1 TRBV9 - CASSQRDSTTEAFF TGTGCCAGCAGCCAACGGGACTCTACAACTGAAGCTTTCTTT
- TRBJ1-1 TRBV18 - CASSPSAVTEAFF TGTGCCAGCTCACCATCGGCGGTAACTGAAGCTTTCTTT
- TRBJ1-1 TRBV7-9 - CASSLEPPGTEAFF TGTGCCAGCAGCTTAGAACCCCCGGGGACTGAAGCTTTCTTT
few TRBJ1-2 TRBV25-1 - CASGGDIGGYTF TGTGCCAGCGGGGGGGACATCGGTGGCTACACCTTC
few TRBJ1-1 TRBV18 TRBD1 CASSQAGTGNEAFF TGTGCCAGCTCACAAGCCGGGACAGGAAATGAAGCTTTCTTT
few TRBJ1-5 TRBV27 TRBD1 CASSLTGSGQPQHF TGTGCCAGCAGCCTGACAGGGAGTGGTCAGCCCCAGCATTTT
few TRBJ1-1 TRBV19 - CASSIQGQNTEAFF TGTGCCAGTAGTATACAGGGACAAAACACTGAAGCTTTCTTT
- TRBJ2-5 TRBV7-2 - CASRSPSGLQYF TGTGCCAGCAGGAGCCCCTCTGGACTACAGTACTTC
- TRBJ2-6 TRBV19 - CARPGGGSNVLTF TGTGCCAGGCCCGGGGGTGGATCCAACGTCCTGACTTTC
few TRBJ2-3 TRBV4-2 TRBD2 CASSQGGLAGGPGTDTQYF TGTGCCAGCAGCCAAGGGGGACTAGCGGGAGGGCCGGGCACAGATACGCAGTATTTT
- TRBJ2-6 TRBV4-1 TRBD2 CASSHWGRGDGANVLTF TGCGCCAGCAGCCATTGGGGCCGGGGGGACGGGGCCAACGTCCTGACTTTC
few TRBJ2-3 TRBV6-4 TRBD2 CASSEAGGTTDTQYF TGTGCCAGCAGTGAAGCGGGAGGGACCACAGATACGCAGTATTTT
- TRBJ2-3 TRBV6-1 TRBD2 CASSAASGRLVYTQYF TGTGCCAGCAGTGCGGCTAGCGGGAGGTTGGTATATACGCAGTATTTT
few TRBJ1-5 TRBV28 - CASSLMGTNQPQHF TGTGCCAGCAGTTTAATGGGCACAAATCAGCCCCAGCATTTT
few TRBJ2-2 TRBV28 TRBD2 CASSFLGTSGGPRGTGELFF TGTGCCAGCAGTTTCCTGGGGACTAGCGGGGGCCCCCGGGGCACCGGGGAGCTGTTTTTT
- TRBJ1-1 TRBV5-1 - CASSLFTGSGEAFF TGCGCCAGCAGCTTGTTTACGGGGAGCGGTGAAGCTTTCTTT
- TRBJ2-5 TRBV18 TRBD2 CASSPVLGLAVETQYF TGTGCCAGCTCACCAGTTTTGGGACTAGCGGTAGAGACCCAGTACTTC
- TRBJ1-1 TRBV25-1 - CASSVLGQGGTEAFF TGTGCCAGCAGTGTACTCGGCCAGGGAGGGACTGAAGCTTTCTTT
- TRBJ2-7 TRBV28 TRBD1 CASRSQGADGYEQYF TGTGCCAGCAGATCGCAGGGGGCGGACGGCTACGAGCAGTACTTC
few TRBJ2-7 TRBV9 - CASSATGYEQYF TGTGCCAGCAGCGCGACAGGTTACGAGCAGTACTTC
- TRBJ2-7 TRBV5-6 - CASSPGGGGSVYEQYF TGTGCCAGCAGCCCCGGCGGCGGGGGCTCCGTCTACGAGCAGTACTTC
few TRBJ2-7 TRBV27 TRBD2 CASSYAAGGLNEQYF TGTGCCAGCAGTTATGCGGCGGGGGGATTAAACGAGCAGTACTTC
few TRBJ1-3 TRBV19 - CATYEDLSGNTIYF TGTGCCACATACGAGGATCTCTCTGGAAACACCATATATTTT
few TRBJ2-3 TRBV7-2 - CASSLDSSTDTQYF TGTGCCAGCAGCTTGGACTCTAGCACAGATACGCAGTATTTT
few TRBJ2-7 TRBV6-5 TRBD1 CASSYSKGTVGEQYF TGTGCCAGCAGTTACTCGAAAGGGACAGTAGGCGAGCAGTACTTC
- TRBJ2-7 TRBV7-9 TRBD2 CASSRGTSGSYEQYF TGTGCCAGCAGCCGAGGGACTAGCGGGAGCTACGAGCAGTACTTC
once TRBJ2-5 TRBV9 TRBD2 CASSVDGRSWQETQYF TGTGCCAGCAGCGTAGACGGGAGGAGTTGGCAGGAGACCCAGTACTTC
few TRBJ2-3 TRBV28 - CASSSPFRGTDTQYF TGTGCCAGCAGTTCCCCTTTTAGAGGGACAGATACGCAGTATTTT
- TRBJ1-1 TRBV2 TRBD1 CASTGQGNTEAFF TGTGCCAGCACAGGACAGGGGAACACTGAAGCTTTCTTT
- TRBJ1-1 TRBV2 TRBD1 CASSYRGSDTEAFF TGTGCCAGCAGTTACAGGGGATCGGACACTGAAGCTTTCTTT
few TRBJ2-7 TRBV5-1 TRBD2 CASSPGTSGTYEQYF TGCGCCAGCAGCCCAGGAACTAGCGGTACCTACGAGCAGTACTTC
few TRBJ1-2 TRBV4-1 TRBD1 CASSQVSAGQAGYGYTF TGCGCCAGCAGCCAAGTCTCCGCGGGACAGGCTGGTTATGGCTACACCTTC
- TRBJ2-1 TRBV7-3 - CASSPHGQLDNEQFF TGTGCCAGCAGCCCGCATGGACAGTTGGACAATGAGCAGTTCTTC
few TRBJ2-1 TRBV6-4 - CASSEEASSYNEQFF TGTGCCAGCAGTGAAGAGGCCAGCTCCTACAATGAGCAGTTCTTC
few TRBJ1-1 TRBV28 - CASRLDTGQRVGTEAFF TGTGCCAGCAGACTTGACACGGGTCAGCGGGTAGGGACTGAAGCTTTCTTT
- TRBJ2-3 TRBV11-2 TRBD2 CASSLYSGRALDTQYF TGTGCCAGCAGCCTATATAGCGGGAGGGCCCTAGATACGCAGTATTTT
- TRBJ1-2 TRBV19 - CASSISGQYGYTF TGTGCCAGTAGTATAAGCGGGCAATATGGCTACACCTTC
few TRBJ1-5 TRBV28 - CASSLFGRDFNQPQHF TGTGCCAGCAGTTTATTCGGTAGAGACTTCAATCAGCCCCAGCATTTT
few TRBJ2-3 TRBV7-3 - CASSAKRTDTQYF TGTGCCAGCAGCGCCAAGCGGACAGATACGCAGTATTTT
- TRBJ2-7 TRBV5-4 - CASSKGASDEQYF TGTGCCAGCAGCAAGGGGGCTAGCGACGAGCAGTACTTC
- TRBJ1-2 TRBV6-1 TRBD1 CASRAGQGSNYGYTF TGTGCCAGCAGGGCAGGACAGGGATCGAACTATGGCTACACCTTC
- TRBJ1-2 TRBV6-5 - CASSYSPGAGRGYTF TGTGCCAGCAGTTACTCGCCAGGGGCGGGCCGTGGCTACACCTTC
- TRBJ2-7 TRBV10-3 - CAISATGSAYEQYF TGTGCCATCAGTGCGACCGGGAGCGCCTACGAGCAGTACTTC
few TRBJ1-1 TRBV5-6 - CASEVQGLNTEAFF TGTGCCAGCGAAGTTCAGGGGCTAAACACTGAAGCTTTCTTT
- TRBJ2-7 TRBV6-1 TRBD1 CASEQGTSSYEQYF TGTGCCAGCGAACAGGGGACCTCCTCCTACGAGCAGTACTTC